This is a list of T cell receptor beta chains from one sample in a study of T cells in Graves' hyperthyroidism and ophthalmopathy. TCRdb re-called the multiplex PCR reads with MiXCR, one entry per CDR3 protein. The data hold more than 250,000 distinct CDR3 sequences, with 13% to 15% observed a single time. Sequenced sample: blood. All receptors come from a woman aged 45-65 years with Graves' hyperthyroidism that later progressed to Graves' ophthalmopathy. Both conserved end residues are part of each CDR3. Each record gives: J gene, D gene, clone size, V gene, CDR3 DNA, CDR3 protein. D genes are given only for firm matches. Some rows mark clone size as missing; the rest say once, few, many or name a class of expanded clone.

j_call: TRBJ1-6; d_call: .; clone_size: many; v_call: TRBV6-1; cdr3_nt: TGTGCCAGCAGTTATCAGATTCTGGACTCCGTGTCATCACCCCTCCACTTT; cdr3_aa: CASSYQILDSVSSPLHF
j_call: TRBJ2-4; d_call: TRBD2; clone_size: many; v_call: TRBV20-1; cdr3_nt: TGCAGTGCTAAAGTAGGACTAGCGGTAAACATTCAGTACTTC; cdr3_aa: CSAKVGLAVNIQYF
j_call: TRBJ1-2; d_call: .; clone_size: .; v_call: TRBV19; cdr3_nt: TGTGCCAGTAGTATTAACCCTGGGACACCCAACTATGGCTACACCTTC; cdr3_aa: CASSINPGTPNYGYTF
j_call: TRBJ1-1; d_call: .; clone_size: many; v_call: TRBV9; cdr3_nt: TGTGCCAGCAGCGTAGGGGGGGACACTGAAGCTTTCTTT; cdr3_aa: CASSVGGDTEAFF
j_call: TRBJ1-2; d_call: TRBD1; clone_size: many; v_call: TRBV11-1; cdr3_nt: TGTGCCAGCACCGACAGGGGGTCATATGGCTACACCTTC; cdr3_aa: CASTDRGSYGYTF
j_call: TRBJ1-3; d_call: TRBD1; clone_size: .; v_call: TRBV27; cdr3_nt: TGTGCCAGCAGTTACTCCGGGACAGGGGGTGGAAACACCATATATTTT; cdr3_aa: CASSYSGTGGGNTIYF
j_call: TRBJ2-7; d_call: .; clone_size: many; v_call: TRBV7-9; cdr3_nt: TGTGCCAGCAGCTTAGACTCTGACAGGTGGACTTACGAGCAGTACTTC; cdr3_aa: CASSLDSDRWTYEQYF
j_call: TRBJ1-1; d_call: .; clone_size: .; v_call: TRBV28; cdr3_nt: TGTGCCAGCAGAGACGGGGGGAATACTGAAGCTTTCTTT; cdr3_aa: CASRDGGNTEAFF
j_call: TRBJ2-7; d_call: .; clone_size: many; v_call: TRBV20-1; cdr3_nt: TGCAGTGCTAGCCCTCAGTCCCTGGGGGCTTACGAGCAGTACTTC; cdr3_aa: CSASPQSLGAYEQYF
j_call: TRBJ2-5; d_call: TRBD1; clone_size: many; v_call: TRBV30; cdr3_nt: TGTGCCTGGACTCCGGGACAGGGGTGGGAGACCCAGTACTTC; cdr3_aa: CAWTPGQGWETQYF
j_call: TRBJ2-4; d_call: .; clone_size: many; v_call: TRBV28; cdr3_nt: TGTGCCAGCAGTTCCTCACCCAGGGTTCTAAGGGGGAACATTCAGTACTTC; cdr3_aa: CASSSSPRVLRGNIQYF
j_call: TRBJ1-6; d_call: .; clone_size: .; v_call: TRBV18; cdr3_nt: TGTGCCAGCTCACCAACCGCAGGACAGCGCTATTCACCCCTCCACTTT; cdr3_aa: CASSPTAGQRYSPLHF
j_call: TRBJ2-7; d_call: .; clone_size: .; v_call: TRBV28; cdr3_nt: TGTGCCAGCAGACCCCCGCCCGGATTCGGGGAGCAGTACTTC; cdr3_aa: CASRPPPGFGEQYF
j_call: TRBJ2-1; d_call: TRBD2; clone_size: many; v_call: TRBV20-1; cdr3_nt: TGCAGTGCTAGTACGGGGGGGGCACACAATGAGCAGTTCTTC; cdr3_aa: CSASTGGAHNEQFF
j_call: TRBJ2-7; d_call: TRBD1; clone_size: many; v_call: TRBV5-1; cdr3_nt: TGCGCCAGCAGCCCATGGGACAGGGAGGGGGCCTACGAGCAGTACTTC; cdr3_aa: CASSPWDREGAYEQYF
j_call: TRBJ2-7; d_call: .; clone_size: .; v_call: TRBV27; cdr3_nt: TGTGCCAGCAGTTTCATGTTGGGAGGGACAGAGTCCTACGAGCAGTACTTC; cdr3_aa: CASSFMLGGTESYEQYF
j_call: TRBJ1-1; d_call: .; clone_size: many; v_call: TRBV28; cdr3_nt: TGTGCCAGCAGTTTAGGGGCAGGTATGAACACTGAAGCTTTCTTT; cdr3_aa: CASSLGAGMNTEAFF
j_call: TRBJ1-1; d_call: .; clone_size: many; v_call: TRBV29-1; cdr3_nt: TGCAGCGTTCCTCAGGGTGATGAAACTTTCTTT; cdr3_aa: CSVPQGDETFF
j_call: TRBJ2-7; d_call: .; clone_size: many; v_call: TRBV4-1; cdr3_nt: TGCGCCAGCAGCTCCTCGTCAGGGAAGATCCACGAGCAGTACTTC; cdr3_aa: CASSSSSGKIHEQYF
j_call: TRBJ2-3; d_call: TRBD1; clone_size: many; v_call: TRBV2; cdr3_nt: TGTGCCAGCAGAGCCCCCCCGGGACAGGGAACAGATACGCAGTATTTT; cdr3_aa: CASRAPPGQGTDTQYF
j_call: TRBJ1-5; d_call: .; clone_size: few; v_call: TRBV10-3; cdr3_nt: TGTGCCATCACGAAGGAGGCCTGGGGTCAGCCCCAGCATTTT; cdr3_aa: CAITKEAWGQPQHF
j_call: TRBJ2-1; d_call: .; clone_size: many; v_call: TRBV28; cdr3_nt: TGTGCCAGCAGTTTATTCGGGGAAGGATCCTACAATGAGCAGTTCTTC; cdr3_aa: CASSLFGEGSYNEQFF
j_call: TRBJ2-3; d_call: .; clone_size: many; v_call: TRBV20-1; cdr3_nt: TGCAGTGCCACGAGCAGAGCAGATACGCAGTATTTT; cdr3_aa: CSATSRADTQYF
j_call: TRBJ2-1; d_call: .; clone_size: many; v_call: TRBV28; cdr3_nt: TGTGCCAGCATCGCGGGGACAAACAATGAGCAGTTCTTC; cdr3_aa: CASIAGTNNEQFF
j_call: TRBJ2-5; d_call: TRBD2; clone_size: many; v_call: TRBV7-2; cdr3_nt: TGTGCCAGCAGCTTAGCGGCTAGCGGTCAAGAGACCCAGTACTTC; cdr3_aa: CASSLAASGQETQYF
j_call: TRBJ2-1; d_call: TRBD1; clone_size: many; v_call: TRBV5-1; cdr3_nt: TGCGCCAGCAGTCCGGGACAGGGGTCTGATGAGCAGTTCTTC; cdr3_aa: CASSPGQGSDEQFF
j_call: TRBJ2-7; d_call: TRBD2; clone_size: many; v_call: TRBV20-1; cdr3_nt: TGCAGTGCTCCCCTGACTAGCGGGAGTTTAAACGAGCAGTACTTC; cdr3_aa: CSAPLTSGSLNEQYF
j_call: TRBJ1-5; d_call: .; clone_size: many; v_call: TRBV6-1; cdr3_nt: TGTGCCAGCAGTCAAGGAGGGTCGGGTCAGCCCCAGCATTTT; cdr3_aa: CASSQGGSGQPQHF
j_call: TRBJ2-2; d_call: .; clone_size: few; v_call: TRBV20-1; cdr3_nt: TGCAGTGCTAGAGCGGACAGAGGGGTACACACCGGGGAGCTGTTTTTT; cdr3_aa: CSARADRGVHTGELFF
j_call: TRBJ2-7; d_call: TRBD2; clone_size: many; v_call: TRBV7-6; cdr3_nt: TGTGCCAGCAGCTGGACTAGCGGGAGAATCGACGAGCAGTACTTC; cdr3_aa: CASSWTSGRIDEQYF
j_call: TRBJ1-1; d_call: .; clone_size: many; v_call: TRBV6-1; cdr3_nt: TGTGCCAGCATCGTACGTGCCATGAACACTGAAGCTTTCTTT; cdr3_aa: CASIVRAMNTEAFF
j_call: TRBJ1-5; d_call: .; clone_size: few; v_call: TRBV7-6; cdr3_nt: TGTGCCAGCAGCTTACGACTGAATCAGCCCCAGCATTTT; cdr3_aa: CASSLRLNQPQHF
j_call: TRBJ2-1; d_call: .; clone_size: .; v_call: TRBV5-1; cdr3_nt: TGCGCCAGCAGCTCTACAGGGACCCAGTTCTTC; cdr3_aa: CASSSTGTQFF
j_call: TRBJ1-1; d_call: TRBD1; clone_size: many; v_call: TRBV20-1; cdr3_nt: TGCAGTGCTCGTCGACAGGGTACCCCCAAAGGCACTGAAGCTTTCTTT; cdr3_aa: CSARRQGTPKGTEAFF
j_call: TRBJ2-3; d_call: .; clone_size: many; v_call: TRBV5-1; cdr3_nt: TGCGCCAGCATGATTAGCACAGATACGCAGTATTTT; cdr3_aa: CASMISTDTQYF
j_call: TRBJ1-5; d_call: TRBD1; clone_size: few; v_call: TRBV30; cdr3_nt: TGTGCCATGGACAGGGGGCGAAGCAATCAGCCCCAGCATTTT; cdr3_aa: CAMDRGRSNQPQHF
j_call: TRBJ2-7; d_call: .; clone_size: many; v_call: TRBV30; cdr3_nt: TGTGCCTGGAGTGTAGCTTCTGGCAGGCTCTCCTACGAGCAGTACTTC; cdr3_aa: CAWSVASGRLSYEQYF
j_call: TRBJ2-1; d_call: .; clone_size: many; v_call: TRBV3-1; cdr3_nt: TGTGCCAGCAGCCAAGAGCTGTTAGTCCCGAGCTCCTACAATGAGCAGTTCTTC; cdr3_aa: CASSQELLVPSSYNEQFF
j_call: TRBJ2-7; d_call: TRBD2; clone_size: many; v_call: TRBV30; cdr3_nt: TGTGCCTGGATTACTAGCGGCTACGAGCAGTACTTC; cdr3_aa: CAWITSGYEQYF
j_call: TRBJ1-2; d_call: .; clone_size: .; v_call: TRBV5-1; cdr3_nt: TGCGCCAGCAGCTTGGGTCCGACAAACTCCCAGGACAACTATGGCTACACCTTC; cdr3_aa: CASSLGPTNSQDNYGYTF
j_call: TRBJ1-4; d_call: TRBD1; clone_size: many; v_call: TRBV2; cdr3_nt: TGTGCCAGCAGTGAGGGGACAGGAAGGGAAAAACTGTTTTTT; cdr3_aa: CASSEGTGREKLFF
j_call: TRBJ2-1; d_call: .; clone_size: few; v_call: TRBV6-2/TRBV6-3; cdr3_nt: TGTGCCAGCAGTTACTCAACCGAAGGGAACAATGAGCAGTTCTTC; cdr3_aa: CASSYSTEGNNEQFF
j_call: TRBJ2-7; d_call: .; clone_size: many; v_call: TRBV11-1; cdr3_nt: TGTGCCAGCAGCTTAACGGCGGCAGCCTACGAGCAGTACTTC; cdr3_aa: CASSLTAAAYEQYF
j_call: TRBJ2-1; d_call: TRBD2; clone_size: many; v_call: TRBV20-1; cdr3_nt: TGCAGTGCCTACCGGGACTACGGCCTCAATGAGCAGTTCTTC; cdr3_aa: CSAYRDYGLNEQFF
j_call: TRBJ2-1; d_call: .; clone_size: .; v_call: TRBV4-1; cdr3_nt: TGCGCCAGCAGCCAGCGGGGACGATGGGGGGCGCGGAATGAGCAGTTCTTC; cdr3_aa: CASSQRGRWGARNEQFF
j_call: TRBJ2-3; d_call: .; clone_size: many; v_call: TRBV3-1; cdr3_nt: TGTGCCAGCAGCCCCCCCGGTTCAGATACGCAGTATTTT; cdr3_aa: CASSPPGSDTQYF
j_call: TRBJ2-1; d_call: .; clone_size: many; v_call: TRBV10-2; cdr3_nt: TGCGCCAGCAGGCTACTCAATGAGCAGTTCTTC; cdr3_aa: CASRLLNEQFF
j_call: TRBJ1-1; d_call: .; clone_size: many; v_call: TRBV28; cdr3_nt: TGTGCCAGCAGTCCCAGGGCTCCGAACACTGAAGCTTTCTTT; cdr3_aa: CASSPRAPNTEAFF